This passage covers 10 T cell receptor beta chains from one sample sequenced in a study of CD8+CD57+ T cells in acquired aplastic anemia. The template for TCR beta VDJ and CDR3 sequence profiling was genomic DNA. TCRdb used MiXCR to reprocess the reads, holding one entry per CDR3 protein. Here the sample spans 180,000 or so distinct CDR3 sequences, about half being singletons. The sequenced patients had an expansion of CD8+CD57+ cells seen by flow cytometry. The sample was sorted CD4+, CD8+, or CD8+CD57+ T cells (not recorded which) from PBMCs. The receptors derive from a human donor with aplastic anemia.

Many counts were recorded for this clonotype. The rearrangement uses TRBV5-1 and TRBJ2-1, with D perhaps TRBD2 (6 bases). The V end was cut by 7 bases, the J end by 7 bases, with 21 bases between. CDR3 size: 15 residues. Germline CDR1 is SGHRS and CDR2 is YFSETQ. Here the CDR3 reads CASSKSGVEGNEQFF. CDR3 in DNA: TGCGCCAGCTCGAAGTCGGGAGTCGAAGGAAATGAGCAGTTCTTC.

This clonotype showed up just once. J is TRBJ1-1 and V is TRBV7-9, with D possibly being TRBD1 (5 bases). This CDR3 contains 14 residues. The germline V and J ends were trimmed by 5 bases and 1 base, with 11 bases remaining between them. Germline values: CDR1 SEHNR, CDR2 FQNEAQ (reference sequence). In nucleotides, the CDR3 is TGTGCCAGCAGCGCCCGGGACCGGAACACTGAAGCTTTCTTT. Its translation: CASSARDRNTEAFF.

Note on this clonotype: This may be a read error, as it is one base from a much larger clone. The chain uses TRBV20-1 and TRBJ2-4, with D perhaps matching TRBD2 (6 bases). The CDR3 loop spans 15 amino acids. Germline V gene sequence: CDR1 DFQATT, CDR2 SNEGSKA (reference sequence). The CDR3 DNA follows: TGCGGTGCTAGAGATCCGGGAGTAGCCAAAAACATTCAGTACTTC. Translating it yields CGARDPGVAKNIQYF.

The rearrangement uses TRBV10-3 and TRBJ1-6; D possibly corresponds to TRBD1 (5 bases). CDR3 length: 13 residues. The V end lost 3 bases, the J end lost 14 bases, and 14 bases lay between the germline ends. Looked up from germline, CDR1 is ENHRY and CDR2 is SYGVKD. CDR3 sequence reads: CAISDSLGETLHF. CDR3 nucleotide sequence: TGTGCCATCAGTGACTCCCTAGGGGAAACCCTCCACTTT.

This sequence joins TRBV2 and TRBJ2-2, with D unresolved. Germline V gene data show CDR1 as SNHLY and CDR2 as FYNNEI. This CDR3 has 11 amino acids. The CDR3 sequence: CGSRTAGELFF. The CDR3 bases are TGTGGTTCTCGTACGGCCGGGGAGCTGTTTTTT.

The V and J genes are TRBV10-1 and TRBJ2-5; the match to TRBD1 covers 8 bases. The CDR3 covers 15 residues. Germline CDR1 is WNHNN and CDR2 is SYGVQD (reference sequence). Trimming cost V 2 bases and J 2 bases; bases outside gene matches: 4. The CDR3: CASSEGQGPQETQYF. CDR3 coding DNA: TGCGCCAGCAGTGAGGGACAGGGACCACAAGAGACCCAGTACTTC.

As to this clonotype: This likely comes from a read error, as the CDR3 has no conserved phenylalanine or tryptophan at its end. The DNA is omitted, as the CDR3 cannot be located on it reliably, and the CDR3 follows TCRdb's listing. The chain has TRBV7-8 and TRBJ2-7; the table's D call TRBD1 went unverified against the DNA. Germline values: CDR1 SGHVS, CDR2 FQNEAQ. The CDR3 has 8 amino acids, counting both end residues. The CDR3 protein is CASSLGAR.

The rearrangement links TRBV28 to TRBJ2-7; tentative D call: TRBD1 (5 bases). This CDR3 is 13 amino acids long. Germline V CDR1 and CDR2: MDHEN, SYDVKM. Trimming took 7 bases from V and 2 from J, leaving 12 bases between them. CDR3 sequence (DNA): TGTGCCAGCATGGGGCAGCCCACCTACGAGCAGTACTTC. This encodes CASMGQPTYEQYF.

The CDR3 DNA reads as TGTGCCAGCAGTCAACCAGGGGGTTTGAGGGAGCAGTACTTC. This translates into CASSQPGGLREQYF. The genes are TRBV28 and TRBJ2-7; 7 nucleotides match TRBD1. There are 14 residues in the CDR3. The V and J ends lost 5 bases and 7 bases, in that order; junction bases with no gene match: 11. Looked up from germline, CDR1 is MDHEN and CDR2 is SYDVKM.

There are many counts of this clonotype. The chain uses TRBV2 and TRBJ1-5; 8 bases agree with TRBD1. The CDR3 consists of 13 residues. The V segment lost 6 bases and the J segment 9 bases; nucleotides outside the gene matches: 7. Germline loops: CDR1 SNHLY, CDR2 FYNNEI. The CDR3 loop reads CASSTGGGRPQHF. DNA for the CDR3: TGTGCCAGCAGCACAGGGGGAGGTCGGCCCCAGCATTTT.